The TCR beta chain described here comes from a study of blood T cell repertoires in COVID-19 (dated by TCRdb to the early 2020s). Context from the whole study: Samples covering the acute and convalescent phases of COVID-19 were provided by collaborators in the United States, Italy and Spain. Samples came from the ongoing ImmuneRACE study (first 160 participants) plus 1,254 subjects from 6 global collaborators. The material from the prospective study consisted of cDNA or gDNA derived from T cells, B-cell-depleted T cells, or PBMCs. HLA class I and class II types, where available, came from metadata supplied by the sample provider rather than from assay-based typing. Nearly every sample came with metadata listing a de-identified subject ID, COVID-19 status, age in years and sex. The repertoires were released in a freely available public database intended as a resource for research on the immune response to SARS-CoV-2. The dataset comprised deeply sampled blood TCRbeta repertoires from subjects exposed to, actively infected with, or recovered from COVID-19. The paper's findings and limits, for the study overall: How much clinical and demographic metadata was included differed by source and by participant, and the metadata was provided uncurated.

The cysteine opens and the phenylalanine closes a CDR3 of 12 amino acids. Of all the DNA, just the CDR3 is kept, 36 bases in frame from base 1. V and J lose 8 bases and 7 bases, and a span of 12 bases separates them. From a lookup of the germline V gene (reference sequence), CDR1 and CDR2 are LNHDA and SQIVND. Collaborating institutions collected whole blood in K2EDTA tubes following their own protocols. For TCRbeta analysis, collaborators shipped samples as frozen whole blood, isolated PBMCs, or DNA extracted from either of those sample types. Points on this clone: Its antigen is still unknown. Base qualities are not provided; no much larger clone lies one nucleotide away.

TCRbeta CDR3 regions were amplified from genomic DNA by means of the immunoSEQ Assay, a bias-controlled multiplex PCR. Processing in the source paper ran as follows. Within the assay, amplification of reference gene primers was used to estimate how many nucleated cells each sample contained. Sequence reads were collapsed and filtered to measure the absolute abundance of every unique TCRbeta CDR3 rearrangement. For each sample, productive Simpson clonality was calculated by taking the square root of Simpson's diversity index across productive rearrangements. TCRdb stores this immuneACCESS table with in-frame sequences only. Part of the clones is absent; in the studies checked, under half of the shortfall reflects unresolved V genes, and no reason is known for the rest. The V and J calls and clone size come from that table; D and trimming were worked out from the DNA. In this sample the table shows 250,000 or so clones, about 87% of which occur a single time. The top ten constitute 5.5% to 7.5% of the sample.

Sequencing was done on a sample of peripheral blood. This TCR came from a woman in her 70s with active or convalescent COVID-19. The chain is encoded by TRBV19 joined to TRBJ1-5, with the identity of the D gene unclear. The nucleotides read TGTGCCAGTGACGGCTTCGGGCAGCCCCAGCATTTT. Its amino acids are CASDGFGQPQHF.